The table lists the clone carrying this T cell receptor (beta chain) with a few counts. Its antigen is unidentified. Germline V gene lookup returns CDR1 SQVTM and CDR2 ANQGSEA. The CDR3 runs 15 residues. V lost 1 base to trimming and J lost 1 base, with 12 bases between them. Molecular-barcoded quantitative 5'-RACE produced these TCR beta libraries. Using its own MiXCR run on the 5' RACE reads, TCRdb lists one record per CDR3 protein. The sample yields 390,000 or so distinct CDR3 sequences, approximately 20% seen once. These data come from a study of CD8 T cells in ankylosing spondylitis. Notes on the study in general: Some motif variants were previously reported in reactive arthritis synovial fluid and blood. Those disease-linked clones were CD8+; they were also relatively rare in peripheral blood. From matched ankylosing spondylitis synovial fluid, disease-linked clones were reportedly recovered at significantly enriched levels. What appeared characteristic of ankylosing spondylitis blood was a TCR beta motif of seven to nine highly homologous variants.

The sequenced sample was blood, either unsorted or a sorted T cell fraction (not recorded which). This chain links TRBV29-1 with TRBJ2-3; D may be TRBD1 (5 bases). The clonotype originates from a male donor with ankylosing spondylitis. The CDR3 loop reads CSVEVLDIRTDTQYF. CDR3 nucleotide sequence: TGCAGCGTTGAAGTTTTGGACATTCGCACAGATACGCAGTATTTT.